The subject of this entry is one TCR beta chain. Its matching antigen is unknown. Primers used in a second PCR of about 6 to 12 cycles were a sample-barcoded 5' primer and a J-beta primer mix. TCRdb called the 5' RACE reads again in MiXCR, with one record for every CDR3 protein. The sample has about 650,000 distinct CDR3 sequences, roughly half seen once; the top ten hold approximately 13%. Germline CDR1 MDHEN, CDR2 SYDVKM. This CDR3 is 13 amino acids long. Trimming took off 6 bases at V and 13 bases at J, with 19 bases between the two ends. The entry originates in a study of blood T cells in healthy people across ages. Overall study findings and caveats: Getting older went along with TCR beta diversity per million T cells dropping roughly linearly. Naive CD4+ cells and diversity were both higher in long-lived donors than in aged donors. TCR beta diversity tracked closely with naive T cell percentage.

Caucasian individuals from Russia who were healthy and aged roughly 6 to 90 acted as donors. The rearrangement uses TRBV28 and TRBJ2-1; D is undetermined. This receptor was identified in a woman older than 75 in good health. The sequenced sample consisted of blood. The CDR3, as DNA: TGTGCCAGCAGCCCCGGACCCTCAAGGACCCAGTTCTTC. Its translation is CASSPGPSRTQFF. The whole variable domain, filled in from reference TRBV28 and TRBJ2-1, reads DVKVTQSSRYLVKRTGEKVFLECVQDMDHENMFWYRQDPGLGLRLIYFSYDVKMKEKGDIPEGYSVSREKKERFSLILESASTNQTSMYLCASSPGPSRTQFFGPGTRLTVL.